This record covers a single T cell receptor beta chain. What it binds is not known. Looked up from germline, CDR1 is SGHNT and CDR2 is YYREEE (reference sequence). V was trimmed by 0 bases and J by 4 bases, leaving 13 bases between them. The length of the CDR3 is 15 residues. Some clones are missing from TCRdb's copy, which holds only in-frame ones; the method was immunoSEQ multiplex PCR. This table has around 210,000 clones, about 94% appearing once. This sample stems from a study of T cell responses to AZD1222 COVID-19 vaccine. Overall study findings and caveats: The study sampled repertoires only after the peak T cell response. Spike-specific TCR breadth and depth were elevated following two AZD1222 doses.

This clonotype was obtained from an adult who received the MenACWY meningococcal vaccine as a control. Specimen: peripheral blood, collected 28 days after the second dose of the MenACWY control vaccine. The chain uses TRBV5-4 and TRBJ2-5; possible D gene TRBD1, 5 bases. The CDR3 sequence: CASSLASGRPETQYF. Here the CDR3 DNA reads TGTGCCAGCAGCTTGGCGTCAGGGCGGCCAGAGACCCAGTACTTC.